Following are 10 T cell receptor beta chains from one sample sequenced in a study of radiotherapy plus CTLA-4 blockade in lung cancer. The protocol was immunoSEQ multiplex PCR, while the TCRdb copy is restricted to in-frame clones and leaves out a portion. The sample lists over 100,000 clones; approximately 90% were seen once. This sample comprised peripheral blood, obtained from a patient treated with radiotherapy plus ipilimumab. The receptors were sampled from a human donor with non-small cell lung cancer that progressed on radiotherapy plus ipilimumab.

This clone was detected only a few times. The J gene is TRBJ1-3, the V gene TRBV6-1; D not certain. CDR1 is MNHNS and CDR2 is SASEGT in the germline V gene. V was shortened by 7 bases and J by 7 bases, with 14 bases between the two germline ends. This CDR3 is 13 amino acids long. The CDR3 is CASNSKGGNTIYF. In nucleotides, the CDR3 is TGTGCCAGCAATTCGAAGGGAGGGAACACCATATATTTT.

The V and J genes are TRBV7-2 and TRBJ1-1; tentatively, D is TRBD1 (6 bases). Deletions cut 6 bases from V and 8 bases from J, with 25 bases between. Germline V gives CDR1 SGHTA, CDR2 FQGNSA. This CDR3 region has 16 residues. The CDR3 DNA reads TGTGCCAGCAGTCTCAGACAGGTAACGGGTGGTATCGAAGCTTTCTTT. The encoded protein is CASSLRQVTGGIEAFF. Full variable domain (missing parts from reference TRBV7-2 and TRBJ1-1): GAGVSQSPSNKVTEKGKDVELRCDPISGHTALYWYRQSLGQGLEFLIYFQGNSAPDKSGLPSDRFSAERTGGSVSTLTIQRTQQEDSAVYLCASSLRQVTGGIEAFFGQGTRLTVV.

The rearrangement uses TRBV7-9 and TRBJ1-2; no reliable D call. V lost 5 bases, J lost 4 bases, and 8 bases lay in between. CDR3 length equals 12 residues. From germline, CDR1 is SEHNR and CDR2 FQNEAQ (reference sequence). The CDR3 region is CASSPGGYGYTF. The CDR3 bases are TGTGCCAGCAGCCCCGGTGGCTATGGCTACACCTTC.

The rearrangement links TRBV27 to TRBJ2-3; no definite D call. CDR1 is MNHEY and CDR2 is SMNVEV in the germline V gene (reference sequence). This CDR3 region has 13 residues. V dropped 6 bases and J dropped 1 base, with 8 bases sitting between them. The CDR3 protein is CASRLLRTDTQYF. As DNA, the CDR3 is TGTGCCAGCAGACTACTACGCACAGATACGCAGTATTTT.

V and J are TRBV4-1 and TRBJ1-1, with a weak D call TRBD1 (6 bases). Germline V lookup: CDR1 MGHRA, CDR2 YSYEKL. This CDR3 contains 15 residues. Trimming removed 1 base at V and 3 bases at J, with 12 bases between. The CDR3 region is CASSQVRTEYTEAFF. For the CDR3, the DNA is TGCGCCAGCAGCCAAGTACGGACAGAGTACACTGAAGCTTTCTTT.

The CDR3 spells CASSTRTSEGYNEQFF. In nucleotides, the CDR3 is TGCGCCAGCAGCACCCGGACTAGCGAGGGCTACAATGAGCAGTTCTTC. The chain links TRBV5-1 to TRBJ2-1; 9 positions agree with TRBD2. Germline loops: CDR1 SGHRS, CDR2 YFSETQ. Trimming removed 4 bases from V and 3 bases from J; junction bases left unmatched: 8. The CDR3 runs to 16 residues.

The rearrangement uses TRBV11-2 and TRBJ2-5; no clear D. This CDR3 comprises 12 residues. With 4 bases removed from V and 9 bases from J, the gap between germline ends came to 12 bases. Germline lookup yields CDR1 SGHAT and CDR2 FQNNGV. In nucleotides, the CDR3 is TGTGCCAGCAGCTCCGGACCCGAATCCCAGTACTTC. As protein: CASSSGPESQYF. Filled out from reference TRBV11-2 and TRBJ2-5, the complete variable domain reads EAGVAQSPRYKIIEKRQSVAFWCNPISGHATLYWYQQILGQGPKLLIQFQNNGVVDDSQLPKDRFSAERLKGVDSTLKIQPAKLEDSAVYLCASSSGPESQYFGPGTRLLVL.

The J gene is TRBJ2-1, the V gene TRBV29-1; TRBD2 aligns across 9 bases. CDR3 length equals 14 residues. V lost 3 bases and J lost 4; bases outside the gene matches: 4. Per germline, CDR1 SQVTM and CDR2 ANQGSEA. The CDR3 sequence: CSVELAGPYNEQFF. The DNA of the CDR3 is TGCAGCGTTGAGCTAGCGGGACCTTACAATGAGCAGTTCTTC.

The CDR3: CASRGSPTGELFF. The CDR3 coding sequence is TGTGCCAGCAGGGGGAGCCCTACCGGGGAGCTGTTTTTT. V gene TRBV7-9 combines with J gene TRBJ2-2, with a weak D call TRBD2 (5 bases). The V end was cut by 6 bases, the J end by 5 bases, with 10 bases between. Looked up from germline, CDR1 is SEHNR and CDR2 is FQNEAQ (reference sequence). The CDR3 runs to 13 residues.

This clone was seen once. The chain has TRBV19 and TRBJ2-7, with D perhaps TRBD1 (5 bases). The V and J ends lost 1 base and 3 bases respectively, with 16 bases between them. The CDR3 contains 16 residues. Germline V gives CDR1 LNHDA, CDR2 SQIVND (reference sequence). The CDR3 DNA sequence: TGTGCCAGTAGTATAGCGAAGCCAGGGTATAGCTACGAGCAGTACTTC. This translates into CASSIAKPGYSYEQYF.